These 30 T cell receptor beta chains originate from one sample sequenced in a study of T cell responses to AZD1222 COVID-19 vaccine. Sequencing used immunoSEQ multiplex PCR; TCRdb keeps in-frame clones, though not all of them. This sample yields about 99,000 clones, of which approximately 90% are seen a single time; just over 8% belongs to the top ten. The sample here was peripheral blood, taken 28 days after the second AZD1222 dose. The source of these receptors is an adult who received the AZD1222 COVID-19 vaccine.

CDR3 coding DNA: TGTGCCAGCAGTTACTTGCGACCGGGACAGGGGAACGGCTACACCTTC. This gives the protein CASSYLRPGQGNGYTF. The chain uses TRBV6-2 or TRBV6-3 and TRBJ1-2; 10 bases are a match to TRBD1. After removal of 1 base from V and 8 bases from J, the junction contained 10 bases not matched to a gene. This CDR3 has 16 residues. Per the germline V gene, CDR1 is MNHEY and CDR2 is SVGEGT.

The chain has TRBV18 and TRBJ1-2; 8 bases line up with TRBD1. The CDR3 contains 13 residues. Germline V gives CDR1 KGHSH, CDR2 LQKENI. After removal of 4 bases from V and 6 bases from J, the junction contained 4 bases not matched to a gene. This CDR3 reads CASSLTDRDGYTF. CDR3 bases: TGTGCCAGCTCACTGACGGACAGGGATGGCTACACCTTC.

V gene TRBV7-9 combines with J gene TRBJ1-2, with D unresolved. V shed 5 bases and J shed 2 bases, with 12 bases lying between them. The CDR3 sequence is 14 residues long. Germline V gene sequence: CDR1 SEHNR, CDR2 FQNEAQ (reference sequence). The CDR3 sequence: CASSALTGNYGYTF. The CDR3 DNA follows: TGTGCCAGCAGCGCATTGACGGGGAACTATGGCTACACCTTC.

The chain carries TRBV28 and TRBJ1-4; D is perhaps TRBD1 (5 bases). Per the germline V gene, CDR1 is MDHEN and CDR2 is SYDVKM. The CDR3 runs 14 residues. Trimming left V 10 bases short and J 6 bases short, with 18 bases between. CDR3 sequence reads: CATSWDPEYEKLFF. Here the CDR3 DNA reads TGTGCCACCTCCTGGGACCCAGAGTATGAAAAACTGTTTTTT.

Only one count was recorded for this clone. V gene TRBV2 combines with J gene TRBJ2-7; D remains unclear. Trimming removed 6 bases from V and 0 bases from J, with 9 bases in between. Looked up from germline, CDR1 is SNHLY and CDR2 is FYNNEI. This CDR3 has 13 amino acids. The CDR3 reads CASRTGFSYEQYF. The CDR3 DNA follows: TGTGCCAGCAGGACGGGCTTCTCCTACGAGCAGTACTTC.

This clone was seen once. The CDR3 sequence: CASSLGQPVGGYTF. The CDR3 region has the DNA TGTGCCAGCAGCCTGGGACAGCCCGTCGGGGGCTACACCTTC. The chain combines TRBV14 with TRBJ1-2; 7 nucleotides line up with TRBD1. V lost 4 bases, J lost 8 bases, and 10 bases stayed unmatched. There are 14 residues in the CDR3. Germline loops: CDR1 SGHDN, CDR2 FVKESK.

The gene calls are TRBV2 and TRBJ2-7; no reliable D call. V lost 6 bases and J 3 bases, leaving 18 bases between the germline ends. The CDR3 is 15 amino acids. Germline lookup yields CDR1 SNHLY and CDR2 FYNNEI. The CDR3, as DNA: TGTGCCAGCAGAGTGGCCGATCAGGTCGACTACGAGCAGTACTTC. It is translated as CASRVADQVDYEQYF.

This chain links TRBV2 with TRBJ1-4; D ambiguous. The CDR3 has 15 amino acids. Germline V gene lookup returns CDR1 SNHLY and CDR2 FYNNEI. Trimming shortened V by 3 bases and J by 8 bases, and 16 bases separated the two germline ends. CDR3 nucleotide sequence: TGTGCCAGCAGTGACGGGGAGAACGCGGGGGAAAAACTGTTTTTT. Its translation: CASSDGENAGEKLFF.

The CDR3 loop reads CASTVTGSNTGELFF. The CDR3 DNA follows: TGTGCCAGTACGGTAACGGGATCGAACACCGGGGAGCTGTTTTTT. The chain is built from TRBV19 and TRBJ2-2; D possibly corresponds to TRBD2 (5 bases). CDR3 length: 15 amino acids. CDR1 is LNHDA and CDR2 is SQIVND in the germline V gene (reference sequence). V shed 7 bases and J shed 0 bases, with 12 bases lying between them.

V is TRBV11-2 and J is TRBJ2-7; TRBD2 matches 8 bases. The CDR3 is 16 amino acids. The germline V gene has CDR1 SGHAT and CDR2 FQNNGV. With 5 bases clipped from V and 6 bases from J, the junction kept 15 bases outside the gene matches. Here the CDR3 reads CASSPFGVAGTSEQYF. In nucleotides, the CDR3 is TGTGCCAGCAGCCCATTCGGAGTAGCGGGAACATCCGAGCAGTACTTC.

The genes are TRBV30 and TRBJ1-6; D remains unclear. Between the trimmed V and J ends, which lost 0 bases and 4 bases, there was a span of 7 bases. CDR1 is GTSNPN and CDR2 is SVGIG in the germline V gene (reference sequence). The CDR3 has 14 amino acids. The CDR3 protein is CAWSVTAYNSPLHF. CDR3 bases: TGTGCCTGGAGTGTAACGGCGTATAATTCACCCCTCCACTTT.

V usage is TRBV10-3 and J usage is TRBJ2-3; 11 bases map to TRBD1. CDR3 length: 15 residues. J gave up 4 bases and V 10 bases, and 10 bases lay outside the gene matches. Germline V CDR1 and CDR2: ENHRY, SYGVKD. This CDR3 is CASRTGQGAADTQYF. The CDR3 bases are TGTGCCAGCCGAACCGGACAGGGGGCGGCAGATACGCAGTATTTT.

The CDR3 sequence is CASSSLLRGSEQYF. The CDR3 DNA reads as TGTGCCAGCAGTTCCCTCCTGCGGGGCAGTGAGCAGTACTTC. This sequence joins TRBV6-5 and TRBJ2-7; TRBD2 might be the D (6 bases). The CDR3 runs to 14 residues. Germline values: CDR1 MNHEY, CDR2 SVGAGI. Deletions cut 4 bases from V and 7 bases from J, with 17 bases between.

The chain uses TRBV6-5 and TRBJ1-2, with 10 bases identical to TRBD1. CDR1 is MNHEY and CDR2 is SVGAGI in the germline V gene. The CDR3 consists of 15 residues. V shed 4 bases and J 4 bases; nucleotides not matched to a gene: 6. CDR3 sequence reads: CASSSPGQGFYGYTF. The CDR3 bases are TGTGCCAGCAGTTCCCCGGGACAGGGGTTCTATGGCTACACCTTC.

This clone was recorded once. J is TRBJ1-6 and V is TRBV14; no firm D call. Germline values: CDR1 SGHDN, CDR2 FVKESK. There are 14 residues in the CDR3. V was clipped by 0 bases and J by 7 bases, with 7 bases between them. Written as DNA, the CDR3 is TGTGCCAGCAGCCAAGAGAGGTTAAATTCACCCCTCCACTTT. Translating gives CASSQERLNSPLHF.

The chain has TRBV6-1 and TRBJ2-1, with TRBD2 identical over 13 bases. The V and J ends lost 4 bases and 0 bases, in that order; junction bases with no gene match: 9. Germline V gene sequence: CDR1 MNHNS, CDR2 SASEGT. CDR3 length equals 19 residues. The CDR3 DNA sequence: TGTGCCAGCAGTGCCTTGGGACTAGCGGGAATCAGCTCCTACAATGAGCAGTTCTTC. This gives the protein CASSALGLAGISSYNEQFF.

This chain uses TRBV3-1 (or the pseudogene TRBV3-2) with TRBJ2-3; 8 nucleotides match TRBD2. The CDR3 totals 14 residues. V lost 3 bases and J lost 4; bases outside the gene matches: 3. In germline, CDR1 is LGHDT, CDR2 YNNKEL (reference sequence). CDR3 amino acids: CASSHKAGADTQYF. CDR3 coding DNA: TGTGCCAGCAGCCACAAAGCGGGAGCAGATACGCAGTATTTT.

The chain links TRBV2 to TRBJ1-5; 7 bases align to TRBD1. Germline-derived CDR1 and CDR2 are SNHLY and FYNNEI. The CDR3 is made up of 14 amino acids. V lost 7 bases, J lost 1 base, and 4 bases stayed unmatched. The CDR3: CASMAGGSNQPQHF. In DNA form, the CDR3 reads TGTGCCAGCATGGCAGGGGGGAGCAATCAGCCCCAGCATTTT.

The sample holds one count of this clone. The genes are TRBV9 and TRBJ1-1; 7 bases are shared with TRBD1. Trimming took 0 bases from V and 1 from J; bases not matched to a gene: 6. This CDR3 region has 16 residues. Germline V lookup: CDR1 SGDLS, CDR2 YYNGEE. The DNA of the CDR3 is TGTGCCAGCAGCGTAGGTCTACGACAGGGGAACACTGAAGCTTTCTTT. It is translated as CASSVGLRQGNTEAFF.

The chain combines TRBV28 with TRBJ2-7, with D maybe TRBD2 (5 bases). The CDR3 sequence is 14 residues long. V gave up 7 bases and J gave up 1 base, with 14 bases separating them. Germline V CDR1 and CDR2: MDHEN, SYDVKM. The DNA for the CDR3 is TGTGCCAGCACCCTCCGGGATACTTCCTACGAGCAGTACTTC. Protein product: CASTLRDTSYEQYF.

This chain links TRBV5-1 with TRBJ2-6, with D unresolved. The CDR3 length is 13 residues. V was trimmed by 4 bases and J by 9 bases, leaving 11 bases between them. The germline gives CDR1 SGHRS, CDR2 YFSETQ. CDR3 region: CASSPGGDNVLTF. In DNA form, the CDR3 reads TGCGCCAGCAGCCCCGGTGGAGACAACGTCCTGACTTTC.

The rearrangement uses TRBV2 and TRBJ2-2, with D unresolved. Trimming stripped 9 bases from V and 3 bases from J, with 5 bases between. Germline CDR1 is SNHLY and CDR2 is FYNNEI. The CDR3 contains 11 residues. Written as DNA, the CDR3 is TGTGCCAGTCTAGACACCGGGGAGCTGTTTTTT. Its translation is CASLDTGELFF.

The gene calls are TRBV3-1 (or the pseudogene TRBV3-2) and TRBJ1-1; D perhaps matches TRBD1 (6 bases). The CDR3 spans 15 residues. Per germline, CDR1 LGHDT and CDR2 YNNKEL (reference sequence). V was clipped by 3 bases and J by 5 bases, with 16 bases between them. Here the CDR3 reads CASSHPVGGGTEAFF. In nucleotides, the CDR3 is TGTGCCAGCAGCCACCCAGTAGGGGGAGGGACTGAAGCTTTCTTT.

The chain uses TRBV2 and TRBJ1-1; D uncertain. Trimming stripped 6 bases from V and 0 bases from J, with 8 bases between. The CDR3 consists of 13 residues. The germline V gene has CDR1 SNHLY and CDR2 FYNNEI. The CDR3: CASSGRVNTEAFF. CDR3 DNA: TGTGCCAGCAGCGGACGGGTGAACACTGAAGCTTTCTTT.

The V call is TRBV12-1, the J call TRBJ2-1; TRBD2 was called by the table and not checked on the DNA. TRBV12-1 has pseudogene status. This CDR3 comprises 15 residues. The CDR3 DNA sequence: TGTGCCAGCAGCTCTCCAGCGTTATCCTACAATGAGCAGTTCTTC. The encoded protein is CASSSPALSYNEQFF.

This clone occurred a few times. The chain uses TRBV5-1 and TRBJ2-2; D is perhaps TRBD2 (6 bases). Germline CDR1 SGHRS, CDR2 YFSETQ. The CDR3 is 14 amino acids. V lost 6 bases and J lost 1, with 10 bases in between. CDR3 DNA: TGCGCCAGCAAGGCTAGCGAGAACACCGGGGAGCTGTTTTTT. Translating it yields CASKASENTGELFF.

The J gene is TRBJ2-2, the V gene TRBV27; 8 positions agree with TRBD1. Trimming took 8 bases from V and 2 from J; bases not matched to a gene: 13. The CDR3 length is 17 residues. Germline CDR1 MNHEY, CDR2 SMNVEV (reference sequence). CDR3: CASHPGQVTFNTGELFF. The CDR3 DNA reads TGTGCCAGCCATCCGGGACAGGTGACTTTTAACACCGGGGAGCTGTTTTTT.

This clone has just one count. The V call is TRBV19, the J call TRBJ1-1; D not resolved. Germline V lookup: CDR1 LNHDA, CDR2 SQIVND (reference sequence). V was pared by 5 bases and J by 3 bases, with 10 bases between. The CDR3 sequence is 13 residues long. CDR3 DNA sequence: TGTGCCAGTAGTCCTATGGTAGACACTGAAGCTTTCTTT. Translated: CASSPMVDTEAFF.

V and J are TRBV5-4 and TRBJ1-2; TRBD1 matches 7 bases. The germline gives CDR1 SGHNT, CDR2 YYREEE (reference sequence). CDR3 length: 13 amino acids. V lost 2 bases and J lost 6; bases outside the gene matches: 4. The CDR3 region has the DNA TGTGCCAGCAGCTTCTCCGGGACAGATGGCTACACCTTC. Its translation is CASSFSGTDGYTF.

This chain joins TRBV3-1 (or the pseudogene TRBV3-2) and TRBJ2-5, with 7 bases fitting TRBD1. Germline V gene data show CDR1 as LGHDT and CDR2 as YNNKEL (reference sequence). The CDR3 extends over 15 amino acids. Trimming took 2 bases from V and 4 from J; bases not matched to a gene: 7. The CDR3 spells CASSQPQGPGETQYF. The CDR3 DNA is TGTGCCAGCAGCCAACCACAGGGGCCTGGAGAGACCCAGTACTTC.